This T cell receptor (beta chain) was found in a study of resident and recirculating memory T cells in vitiligo (dated 2018 in TCRdb). Regarding the research as a whole: For TCR beta sequencing, epidermis was obtained by shave biopsy from two lesional and two nonlesional sites, and PBMCs were also collected, from each of a few stable vitiligo patients. Right before genomic DNA was extracted using the Qiagen DNeasy Blood & Tissue Kit, the samples were homogenized with no cell sorting step. Human TCR beta sequencing was used to test whether specific clones in lesional vitiligo skin differed from clones in nonlesional skin and blood.

Beyond this particular receptor, the publication reports: No unique dominant TCR clone was detected, and clonality varied among vitiligo lesions. Future mechanistic studies are needed so that the relative contributions of the lesion-infiltrating T cell clones and of human Trm versus Tcm pools can be evaluated. TCR sequences were not shared across biopsy sites or across patients, which suggests that different T cell clones infiltrate different lesions, a pattern described as private specificity. By overlap and correlation analysis, no significant repertoire overlap was shown between biopsies, even within a single patient, except for each lesion compared with itself.

TCR beta chains were amplified from genomic DNA using the immunoSEQ hsTCRB kit. The immunoSEQ service sequenced the TCR beta libraries on an Illumina MiSeq instrument. Concerning the study's data processing: The immunoSEQ Analyzer was used to analyze the repertoire data. TCRdb stores this immuneACCESS table with in-frame sequences only. Part of the clones is absent; in the studies checked, under half of the shortfall reflects unresolved V genes, and no reason is known for the rest. From that table come the V and J calls and clone size; the DNA was used to work out D and trimming. The sample has some 70,000 clones on record, more than 85% of them singletons. Together, the top ten hold less than 5.5% of the sample. The CDR3 runs 15 residues from the cysteine to the phenylalanine. The retained sequence is limited to the CDR3, 45 bases, with the frame set at the first base. Trimming leaves V shorter by 4 bases and J shorter by 6 bases, with the junction holding 10 bases beyond the gene matches. According to the germline V gene, CDR1 reads ENHRY and CDR2 reads SYGVKD.

Stable vitiligo was defined as no change in lesions over the previous 6 months. Stable patients also had to lack confetti depigmentation, a clinical sign of active vitiligo. Any patient who had received treatment in the previous three months was excluded. PBMCs were isolated from heparinized blood by Ficoll density gradient centrifugation and were subsequently flash-frozen. For this clone: Its recognized antigen is unknown. The sample holds no much larger clone one base away, and base qualities are not on file.

The rearrangement joined TRBV10-3 to TRBJ2-7, with TRBD2 identical over 9 junction bases. The specimen was blood. This TCR was sampled from a male donor with vitiligo. The CDR3 reads CAISGHGAGGSEQYF. The DNA reads TGTGCCATCAGTGGCCATGGAGCGGGGGGATCCGAGCAGTACTTC.